These T cell receptor beta chains were read from a single sample in a study of regulatory T cells in long-lasting Graves disease. TCRdb analysed the multiplex PCR reads with MiXCR anew, one entry per CDR3 protein. Of roughly 500,000 distinct CDR3 sequences detected, roughly 14% appear once; the ten largest clones hold 8% to 10%. This sample also belongs to another study, concerning T cells in Graves' hyperthyroidism and ophthalmopathy.

Specimen: peripheral blood mononuclear cells (PBMCs), collected at new diagnosis, from a patient treated with antithyroid drugs. These receptor sequences come from a man younger than 40 with Graves disease. Each CDR3 is given with its conserved first and last residue. The D gene is left open where the match is weak. The listing skips clone size in some rows; elsewhere it reads once, few, many or a size class.

>TRBV3-1|NA|NA|TRBJ1-2
TGTGCCAGCAGCCCCAGAGGGACAAGGACAGCTGGCTACACCTTC
CASSPRGTRTAGYTF
>TRBV12-3/TRBV12-4|NA|few|TRBJ2-2
TGTGCCAGCAGCCAATTTTGGTACGACACCGGGGAGCTGTTTTTT
CASSQFWYDTGELFF
>TRBV2|NA|many|TRBJ2-5
TGTGCCAGCAGTGGGCAGGCGATGGGGACCCAGTACTTC
CASSGQAMGTQYF
>TRBV7-3|NA|NA|TRBJ2-3
TGTGCCAGCAGCTTAAACAGGGGGCGGCTAGCGGGAGCTAAGATAGATACGCAGTATTTT
CASSLNRGRLAGAKIDTQYF
>TRBV4-1|NA|many|TRBJ2-7
TGCGCCAGCAGCCGGCCGGGCTCCTACGAGCAGTACTTC
CASSRPGSYEQYF
>TRBV5-1|NA|NA|TRBJ1-4
TGCGCCAGCAGGTCTGCAACTAATGAAAAACTGTTTTTT
CASRSATNEKLFF
>TRBV20-1|TRBD2|many|TRBJ2-1
TGCAGTGTGCAAAGCGGGAGCTCCTACAATGAGCAGTTCTTC
CSVQSGSSYNEQFF
>TRBV12-3/TRBV12-4|TRBD2|many|TRBJ2-5
TGTGCCAGCAGCAGTAGCGGGAGAGGGCCAGAGACCCAGTACTTC
CASSSSGRGPETQYF
>TRBV5-4|TRBD2|NA|TRBJ2-1
TGTGCCAGCAGCTTTGATCTAGCGGGGGCCTACAATGAGCAGTTCTTC
CASSFDLAGAYNEQFF
>TRBV27|NA|few|TRBJ2-3
TGTGCCAGCAGTTTTAGGGAGAGCACAGATACGCAGTATTTT
CASSFRESTDTQYF
>TRBV7-3|TRBD2|NA|TRBJ2-7
TGTGCCAGCAGCTTAGGACTAGCGGGAGAGGATGACGAGCAGTACTTC
CASSLGLAGEDDEQYF
>TRBV28|NA|many|TRBJ2-1
TGTGCCAGCAGTGATAGTTCGGATGAGCAGTTCTTC
CASSDSSDEQFF
>TRBV2|NA|many|TRBJ2-3
TGTGCCAGCCTACGGGAGTTGATCACAGATACGCAGTATTTT
CASLRELITDTQYF
>TRBV5-1|NA|few|TRBJ2-1
TGCGCCAGCAGCTTGGAGCAGGGTTTCAATGAGCAGTTCTTC
CASSLEQGFNEQFF
>TRBV13|NA|many|TRBJ2-7
TGTGCCAGCAGCCTAGGACAACCGAGCTCCTACGAGCAGTACTTC
CASSLGQPSSYEQYF
>TRBV5-1|TRBD1|NA|TRBJ2-5
TGCGCCAGCAGCTTGGAGGCCAGGGGGCAAGAGACCCAGTACTTC
CASSLEARGQETQYF
>TRBV11-2|NA|NA|TRBJ2-7
TGTGCCAGCAGCCAAGAAGGGTGGTGCGAGCAGTACTTC
CASSQEGWCEQYF
>TRBV20-1|NA|many|TRBJ1-5
TGCAGTGCTAGTAGCGGGCCAGGTCAGCCCCAGCATTTT
CSASSGPGQPQHF
>TRBV12-3/TRBV12-4|NA|NA|TRBJ2-1
TGTGCCAGCATCGGGACTGGCGGTGAGCAGTTCTTC
CASIGTGGEQFF
>TRBV24-1|TRBD1|NA|TRBJ2-3
TGTGCCACCAGTGACCCGGGAACAGGGGGCGCCGGGCTACCCATGCATTTT
CATSDPGTGGAGLPMHF
>TRBV30|NA|NA|TRBJ1-4
TGTGCCTGGAGTGTATTGGGGGAAAAACTGTTTTTT
CAWSVLGEKLFF
>TRBV27|NA|few|TRBJ1-5
TGTGCCAGCAGTTGGGGGCAGAATCAGCCCCAGCATTTT
CASSWGQNQPQHF
>TRBV5-1|TRBD2|many|TRBJ2-7
TGCGCCAGCAGCATCGGACTAGCCTACGAGCAGTACTTC
CASSIGLAYEQYF